The next 27 T cell receptor beta chains were all read from a single sample in a study of naive CD8 T cells in extremely preterm neonates. Elective cesarean births at roughly 35-41 weeks, without labor or membrane rupture, supplied the cord blood. Data came from immunoSEQ multiplex PCR; TCRdb stores just in-frame clones and leaves some out. The table has about 8,000 clones, around 98% seen once. Specimen: naive CD8+ T cells from cord blood. The receptors come from a newborn in good health.

V and J are TRBV27 and TRBJ2-3; TRBD1 matches at 8 bases. CDR1 and CDR2 (germline): MNHEY, SMNVEV (reference sequence). Trimming at V came to 7 bases and at J to 1 base, leaving 1 base not matched to a gene. The CDR3 length is 13 residues. The CDR3: CASTDRGTDTQYF. As DNA, the CDR3 is TGTGCCAGCACGGACAGGGGCACAGATACGCAGTATTTT.

The V gene is TRBV19, the J gene TRBJ2-7; D call uncertain. V shed 3 bases and J shed 1 base, with 10 bases lying between them. The CDR3 sequence is 14 residues long. The germline V gene has CDR1 LNHDA and CDR2 SQIVND (reference sequence). CDR3 DNA: TGTGCCAGTAGTATGAATCGAGGATCCTACGAGCAGTACTTC. Its protein product is CASSMNRGSYEQYF.

This clone was counted a single time. The V gene is TRBV5-4, the J gene TRBJ1-2; TRBD1 agrees at 9 bases. V lost 4 bases, J lost 8 bases, and 6 bases stayed unmatched. The CDR3 has 13 residues. CDR1 SGHNT and CDR2 YYREEE come from the germline V gene (reference sequence). The CDR3 protein is CASSQEQGAGYTF. The CDR3 DNA sequence: TGTGCCAGCAGCCAAGAACAGGGGGCGGGCTACACCTTC.

Concerning this clone itself: One end of the junction does not line up with germline, which may come from a read error. This sample includes further DNA sequences coding for the same CDR3. CDR3 coding DNA: TGTGCCAGTGCTCCAACGGGACAGACCTATGAGCAGTACTTC. It is translated as CASAPTGQTYEQYF. The rearrangement links TRBV19 to TRBJ2-7; 7 bases match TRBD1. The CDR3 runs to 14 residues. CDR1 and CDR2 (germline): LNHDA, SQIVND (reference sequence).

The chain uses TRBV27 and TRBJ2-1; 13 positions match TRBD2. In germline, CDR1 is MNHEY, CDR2 SMNVEV (reference sequence). The CDR3 totals 16 residues. V lost 4 bases to trimming and J lost 2 bases; unmatched junction nucleotides: 2. The CDR3, as DNA: TGTGCCAGCAGTTCTACTAGCGGGGGGGCCTACAATGAGCAGTTCTTC. The encoded protein is CASSSTSGGAYNEQFF.

CDR3 region: CASSQATFGELFF. The CDR3 DNA is TGCGCCAGCAGCCAAGCTACGTTCGGGGAGCTGTTTTTT. The genes are TRBV4-1 and TRBJ2-2; D unclear. CDR1 is MGHRA and CDR2 is YSYEKL in the germline V gene. V was clipped by 1 base and J by 7 bases, with 7 bases between them. The CDR3 consists of 13 residues.

This clone was observed once. This chain joins TRBV5-4 and TRBJ2-5; D unresolved. The germline V and J ends were trimmed by 1 base and 2 bases, with 6 bases remaining between them. The V gene's germline CDR1 is SGHNT and CDR2 YYREEE (reference sequence). The CDR3 extends over 13 amino acids. CDR3 DNA: TGTGCCAGCAGCTTGACACTACAAGAGACCCAGTACTTC. This sequence encodes CASSLTLQETQYF. Based on the CDR3 plus reference TRBV5-4 and TRBJ2-5, the full variable domain is ETGVTQSPTHLIKTRGQQVTLRCSSQSGHNTVSWYQQALGQGPQFIFQYYREEENGRGNFPPRFSGLQFPNYSSELNVNALELDDSALYLCASSLTLQETQYFGPGTRLLVL.

The rearrangement uses TRBV9 and TRBJ2-6, with 11 bases fitting TRBD1. CDR1 is SGDLS, CDR2 YYNGEE, per germline. The CDR3 is 18 residues long. J was trimmed by 4 bases and V by 4 bases; bases with no gene match: 10. CDR3 sequence (DNA): TGTGCCAGCAGCCTACGGACAGGGGGCGGTACAGGGGCCAACGTCCTGACTTTC. This codes for CASSLRTGGGTGANVLTF. Variable domain in full (rest from reference TRBV9 and TRBJ2-6): DSGVTQTPKHLITATGQRVTLRCSPRSGDLSVYWYQQSLDQGLQFLIQYYNGEERAKGNILERFSAQQFPDLHSELNLSSLELGDSALYFCASSLRTGGGTGANVLTFGAGSRLTVL.

The chain links TRBV27 to TRBJ2-1, with D perhaps TRBD2 (5 bases). The CDR3 is 14 residues long. Germline V lookup: CDR1 MNHEY, CDR2 SMNVEV (reference sequence). V lost 3 bases, J lost 2 bases, and 8 bases lay in between. For the CDR3, the DNA is TGTGCCAGCAGTTTTTCCGGGGCCTACAATGAGCAGTTCTTC. Translated: CASSFSGAYNEQFF.

V gene TRBV6-5 combines with J gene TRBJ2-7; no firm D call. V lost 0 bases and J lost 2, with 8 bases in between. The CDR3 is made up of 14 amino acids. Germline CDR1 and CDR2: MNHEY and SVGAGI. The CDR3 DNA sequence: TGTGCCAGCAGTTACTCCCAGGCCGCCTACGAGCAGTACTTC. Translation: CASSYSQAAYEQYF.

The chain employs TRBV7-8 and TRBJ2-5; the D gene is possibly TRBD1 (6 bases). Trimming shortened V by 0 bases and J by 5 bases, and 13 bases separated the two germline ends. This CDR3 region has 15 residues. The V gene's germline CDR1 is SGHVS and CDR2 FQNEAQ. CDR3 amino acids: CASSLAGATRETQYF. CDR3 DNA: TGTGCCAGCAGCTTAGCGGGGGCTACCAGGGAGACCCAGTACTTC.

The genes are TRBV5-1 and TRBJ1-1, with 9 nucleotides matching TRBD1. The CDR3 is made up of 14 amino acids. The ends lost 3 bases at V and 6 bases at J; junction bases unmatched: 6. From germline, CDR1 is SGHRS and CDR2 YFSETQ. CDR3 sequence (DNA): TGCGCCAGCAGCTCCGGGGACAGGGAAGCTGAAGCTTTCTTT. Its translation is CASSSGDREAEAFF.

The genes are TRBV11-3 and TRBJ1-1; D unclear. V was shortened by 1 base and J by 1 base, with 4 bases between the two germline ends. The germline CDR1 and CDR2 sequences are SGHNT and YENEEA. The CDR3 has 13 residues. The CDR3 spells CASSLGQNTEAFF. The CDR3 coding sequence is TGTGCCAGCAGCTTAGGACAGAACACTGAAGCTTTCTTT.

CDR3 region: CASSLKRGAGEQYF. The CDR3 nucleotides read TGTGCCAGCAGTTTAAAGCGGGGGGCCGGCGAGCAGTACTTC. The chain recombines TRBV27 with TRBJ2-7; 9 bases match TRBD2. The ends lost 2 bases at V and 6 bases at J; junction bases unmatched: 5. Germline V gene data show CDR1 as MNHEY and CDR2 as SMNVEV (reference sequence). The length of the CDR3 is 14 residues.

The V call is TRBV9, the J call TRBJ1-1, with a weak D call TRBD1 (6 bases). Trimming removed 0 bases from V and 4 bases from J, with 13 bases in between. Germline CDR1 is SGDLS and CDR2 is YYNGEE. The CDR3 has 15 amino acids. The CDR3 spells CASSVAGGGGTEAFF. In nucleotides, the CDR3 is TGTGCCAGCAGCGTAGCCGGGGGGGGCGGCACTGAAGCTTTCTTT.

The genes are TRBV19 and TRBJ2-4; possible D gene TRBD1, 5 bases. CDR3 size: 13 residues. Deletions cut 3 bases from V and 9 bases from J, with 12 bases between. Looked up from germline, CDR1 is LNHDA and CDR2 is SQIVND (reference sequence). The CDR3, as DNA: TGTGCCAGTAGTATGCAGGGCGAGAGCATTCAGTACTTC. Translating gives CASSMQGESIQYF.

This chain joins TRBV4-1 and TRBJ1-1; D perhaps matches TRBD1 (5 bases). The CDR3 totals 15 residues. CDR1 is MGHRA, CDR2 YSYEKL, per germline. The V gene lost 0 bases and the J gene lost 4 bases, with 12 bases spanning the gap. The CDR3 sequence: CASSQDSGGGTEAFF. The DNA for the CDR3 is TGCGCCAGCAGCCAAGATTCAGGCGGGGGCACTGAAGCTTTCTTT.

This chain links TRBV9 with TRBJ1-6; D is perhaps TRBD1 (5 bases). Trimming took 0 bases from V and 0 from J, leaving 13 bases between them. In germline, CDR1 is SGDLS, CDR2 YYNGEE. This CDR3 has 18 amino acids. In DNA form, the CDR3 reads TGTGCCAGCAGCGTAGGAGACAGTCCCTTCTCCTATAATTCACCCCTCCACTTT. It specifies CASSVGDSPFSYNSPLHF. Based on the CDR3 plus reference TRBV9 and TRBJ1-6, the full variable domain is DSGVTQTPKHLITATGQRVTLRCSPRSGDLSVYWYQQSLDQGLQFLIQYYNGEERAKGNILERFSAQQFPDLHSELNLSSLELGDSALYFCASSVGDSPFSYNSPLHFGNGTRLTVT.

The chain couples TRBV9 to TRBJ2-3; 14 nucleotides agree with TRBD2. Germline assignment: CDR1 SGDLS and CDR2 YYNGEE. With V trimmed by 4 bases and J by 7 bases, 5 bases remained unmatched. The CDR3 length is 15 residues. CDR3 sequence: CASSPGLAGGHTQYF. CDR3 nucleotide sequence: TGTGCCAGCAGCCCCGGACTAGCGGGGGGACATACGCAGTATTTT.

This clone occurred once. The V gene is TRBV19, the J gene TRBJ2-1; 9 bases are a match to TRBD2. The junction had 7 bases not matched to a gene; V was cut back by 8 bases and J by 5 bases. This CDR3 comprises 14 residues. CDR1 and CDR2 from the germline V gene are LNHDA and SQIVND (reference sequence). The CDR3 is CASAGTSWDNEQFF. In nucleotides, the CDR3 is TGTGCCAGTGCGGGGACTAGCTGGGACAATGAGCAGTTCTTC.

About this clone itself: Other DNA variants within this sample encode the same CDR3. The V and J genes are TRBV30 and TRBJ2-1; D is possibly TRBD1 (5 bases). The germline V gene has CDR1 GTSNPN and CDR2 SVGIG (reference sequence). The CDR3 spans 14 residues. Trimming left V 1 base short and J 4 bases short, with 11 bases between. CDR3 DNA sequence: TGTGCCTGGAGTGGGGGCCGTGGATACAATGAGCAGTTCTTC. Amino acid sequence: CAWSGGRGYNEQFF.

A single count supports this clone. The chain recombines TRBV5-8 with TRBJ1-5; D is unclear. The V end lost 2 bases, the J end lost 0 bases, and 3 bases lay between the germline ends. CDR3 length: 13 residues. CDR1 SGHTS and CDR2 YDEGEE come from the germline V gene. CDR3 nucleotides: TGTGCCAGCAGCTTATATAGCAATCAGCCCCAGCATTTT. It yields the protein CASSLYSNQPQHF.

This clone was found once. This sequence joins TRBV7-9 and TRBJ2-7; D may be TRBD2 (6 bases). V was shortened by 5 bases and J by 5 bases, with 13 bases between the two germline ends. CDR1 and CDR2 (germline): SEHNR, FQNEAQ (reference sequence). The CDR3 contains 13 residues. The CDR3 spells CASSTSGFNEQYF. CDR3 DNA sequence: TGTGCCAGCAGCACAAGCGGGTTCAACGAGCAGTACTTC.

V is TRBV27 and J is TRBJ2-7; 8 bases agree with TRBD2. V lost 2 bases, J lost 0 bases, and 0 bases stayed unmatched. This CDR3 spans 14 amino acids. Germline assignment: CDR1 MNHEY and CDR2 SMNVEV (reference sequence). CDR3 protein: CASSLGTSSYEQYF. In DNA form, the CDR3 reads TGTGCCAGCAGTTTAGGGACTAGCTCCTACGAGCAGTACTTC.

This chain joins TRBV5-1 and TRBJ1-2; 9 nucleotides agree with TRBD1. Germline lookup yields CDR1 SGHRS and CDR2 YFSETQ. With V trimmed by 3 bases and J by 7 bases, 7 bases remained unmatched. The CDR3 extends over 14 amino acids. CDR3 sequence: CASSSPDRGAGYTF. DNA of the CDR3: TGCGCCAGCAGCTCCCCCGACAGGGGGGCTGGCTACACCTTC.

CDR3 region: CASSPLAGAYNEQFF. DNA for the CDR3: TGTGCCAGCAGCCCCCTAGCGGGGGCTTACAATGAGCAGTTCTTC. The gene calls are TRBV4-2 and TRBJ2-1; TRBD2 matches 10 bases. The germline V gene encodes CDR1 LGHNA and CDR2 YNFKEQ. This CDR3 has 15 amino acids. J lost 4 bases, V lost 4 bases, and 4 bases had no gene match.

The genes are TRBV10-2 and TRBJ2-1; 13 bases match TRBD2. Germline trimming cut 7 bases from V and 5 bases from J; bases unmatched to any gene: 5. The CDR3 is 15 residues long. Germline V lookup: CDR1 WSHSY, CDR2 SAAADI. The CDR3 sequence: CASTLTSGGDNEQFF. In nucleotides, the CDR3 is TGCGCCAGCACCCTCACTAGCGGGGGGGACAATGAGCAGTTCTTC.